The clone carrying this T cell receptor (beta chain) was seen once. Its target is unknown. This record comes from a study of cytomegalovirus exposure and HLA in healthy donors. The PCR contained 60 Vbeta and 13 Jbeta primers. TCRdb's copy holds only in-frame clones and misses some; the assay was immunoSEQ multiplex PCR. This table holds 150,000 to 200,000 clones, over 65% found once. Study-wide results and limits: The authors considered a cluster of highly shared sequence variants likely to be a sequencing artifact. It was shown in a later analysis that HLA-associated TCR beta chains were more clonally expanded than other, equally common chains. A later analysis linked a missense DCLRE1C variant to TCR beta V- and J-gene trimming.

CDR1 and CDR2 from the germline V gene are SNHLY and FYNNEI. The CDR3 totals 14 residues. Unmatched junction bases numbered 6, after V lost 6 bases and J lost 3 bases. The chain combines TRBV2 with TRBJ2-3; 7 bases are shared with TRBD1. The source of this sequence is a woman between 40 and 55 years old in good health and CMV-seronegative. Sequencing was performed on PBMCs. The chain's CDR3 is CASRKTGVTDTQYF. In DNA form, the CDR3 reads TGTGCCAGCAGAAAAACAGGGGTTACAGATACGCAGTATTTT.